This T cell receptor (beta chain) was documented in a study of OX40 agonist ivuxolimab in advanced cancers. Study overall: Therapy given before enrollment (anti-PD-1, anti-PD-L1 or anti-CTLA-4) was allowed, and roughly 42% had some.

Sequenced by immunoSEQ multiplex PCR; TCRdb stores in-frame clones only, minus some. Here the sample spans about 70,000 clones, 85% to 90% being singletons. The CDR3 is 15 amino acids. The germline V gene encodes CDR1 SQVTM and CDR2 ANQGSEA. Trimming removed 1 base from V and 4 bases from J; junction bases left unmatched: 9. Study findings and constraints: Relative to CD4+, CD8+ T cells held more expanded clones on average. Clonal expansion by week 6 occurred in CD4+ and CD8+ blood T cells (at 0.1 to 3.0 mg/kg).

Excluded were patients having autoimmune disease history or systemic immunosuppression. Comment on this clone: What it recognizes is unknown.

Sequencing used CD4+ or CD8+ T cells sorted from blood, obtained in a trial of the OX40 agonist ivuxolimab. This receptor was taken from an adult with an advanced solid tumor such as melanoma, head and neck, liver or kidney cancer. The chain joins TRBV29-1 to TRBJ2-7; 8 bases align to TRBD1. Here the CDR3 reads CSVEGRTGSGYEQYF. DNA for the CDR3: TGCAGCGTTGAAGGGAGGACAGGGAGCGGATACGAGCAGTACTTC.